The clone carrying this T cell receptor beta chain was seen only a few times. This sample was included in a study of control samples from healthy donors and cancer patients. V shed 0 bases and J 5 bases; nucleotides not matched to a gene: 6. The V gene's germline CDR1 is LGHNA and CDR2 YNFKEQ. CDR3 size: 15 residues. Using immunoSEQ multiplex PCR, the repertoire was profiled, and TCRdb retains in-frame clones only, with some absent. This sample has approximately 76,000 clones, with roughly 88% found just once. The clonotype was recovered from a man in his 60s with head and neck cancer. V and J are TRBV4-2 and TRBJ1-2; 7 bases are a match to TRBD1. Sequenced: PBMCs. Written as DNA, the CDR3 is TGTGCCAGCAGCCAAGATACAGGGGTCAGATATGGCTACACCTTC. It encodes CASSQDTGVRYGYTF.